What follows is one TCR beta chain and its context. Method: immunoSEQ multiplex PCR; TCRdb's copy keeps in-frame clones and lacks some. The sample includes some 12,000 clones, almost 80% seen only once; the top ten take roughly 14%. The source of the sample is a study of technical replicates of blood from a handful of donors. Germline CDR1 SGDLS, CDR2 YYNGEE. The trim removed 0 bases at V and 4 bases at J, leaving 9 bases unmatched. The CDR3 contains 18 residues. This TCR came from a human donor in good health. The V and J genes are TRBV9 and TRBJ2-7; 14 nucleotides align to TRBD2. Material for sequencing was PBMCs. The CDR3 DNA follows: TGTGCCAGCAGCGTAGGTTTTTGGGGGACTAGCGGGAGTTACGAGCAGTACTTC. Translated, it gives CASSVGFWGTSGSYEQYF. Supplemented by reference TRBV9 and TRBJ2-7, the full variable domain reads DSGVTQTPKHLITATGQRVTLRCSPRSGDLSVYWYQQSLDQGLQFLIQYYNGEERAKGNILERFSAQQFPDLHSELNLSSLELGDSALYFCASSVGFWGTSGSYEQYFGPGTRLTVT.